The entry below describes one TCR beta chain. The entry originates in a study of blood T cell repertoires in COVID-19. Germline V lookup: CDR1 SGHDT, CDR2 YYEEEE. The CDR3 extends over 18 amino acids. V lost 0 bases and J 1 base, leaving 14 bases between the germline ends. The method was immunoSEQ multiplex PCR; TCRdb's version includes in-frame clones alone and lacks a portion of them. The data contain 250,000 to 400,000 clones, approximately 90% of them singletons. The V and J genes are TRBV5-6 and TRBJ2-6; TRBD1 is a possible D gene (6 bases). Sequenced input: peripheral blood. The source of this sequence is a woman aged 30 to 39 with COVID-19, enrolled during active disease. The CDR3 region is CASSLGQGMGSGANVLTF. CDR3 nucleotide sequence: TGTGCCAGCAGCTTGGGCCAGGGGATGGGATCTGGGGCCAACGTCCTGACTTTC.